Presented here are 2 T cell receptor beta chains from one specimen sequenced in a study of T cell repertoires in cytomegalovirus infection. Their antigens are not known. TCRdb passed the reads through MiXCR, listing each CDR3 protein once. The repertoire holds 700,000 to 900,000 distinct CDR3 sequences, with 25% to 30% as singletons. The sample was cultured CD8+ T cells from PBMCs, taken from culture after CMV antigen stimulation. These receptor sequences come from a human donor in good health (CMV status not recorded). Some clones in this sample may be carry-over from other donors' samples.

The V gene is TRBV12-3 or TRBV12-4, the J gene TRBJ2-1; D is tentatively TRBD1 or TRBD2 (5 bases each). The CDR3 consists of 12 residues. Deletions cut 7 bases from V and 5 bases from J, with 9 bases between. CDR3 bases: TGTGCCAGCACCGAGGGGAACAATGAGCAGTTCTTC. Translation: CASTEGNNEQFF.

This clonotype was observed once. V and J are TRBV7-9 and TRBJ2-2; the D gene is possibly TRBD1 (6 bases). CDR1 and CDR2 from the germline V gene are SEHNR and FQNEAQ (reference sequence). This CDR3 has 12 amino acids. V shed 5 bases and J shed 13 bases, with 14 bases lying between them. The CDR3 sequence: CASSLTGLGLFF. The CDR3 nucleotides are TGTGCCAGCAGCCTCACAGGGTTGGGGCTGTTTTTT.